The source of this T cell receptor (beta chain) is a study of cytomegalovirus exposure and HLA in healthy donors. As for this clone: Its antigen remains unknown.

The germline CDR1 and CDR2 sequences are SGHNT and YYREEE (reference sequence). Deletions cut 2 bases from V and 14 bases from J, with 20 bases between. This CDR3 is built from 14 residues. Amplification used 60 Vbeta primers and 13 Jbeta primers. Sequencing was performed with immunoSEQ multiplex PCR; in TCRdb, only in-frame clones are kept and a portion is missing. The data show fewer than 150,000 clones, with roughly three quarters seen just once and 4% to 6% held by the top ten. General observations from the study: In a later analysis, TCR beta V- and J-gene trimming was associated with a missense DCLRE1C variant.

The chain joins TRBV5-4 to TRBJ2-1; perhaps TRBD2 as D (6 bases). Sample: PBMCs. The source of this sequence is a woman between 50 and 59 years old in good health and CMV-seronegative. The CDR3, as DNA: TGTGCCAGCAGCTTCCGGGACTCCTCAATTAGAGAGTTCTTC. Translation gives CASSFRDSSIREFF. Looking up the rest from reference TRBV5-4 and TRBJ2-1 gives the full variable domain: ETGVTQSPTHLIKTRGQQVTLRCSSQSGHNTVSWYQQALGQGPQFIFQYYREEENGRGNFPPRFSGLQFPNYSSELNVNALELDDSALYLCASSFRDSSIREFFGPGTRLTVL.